Each of the 9 T cell receptor beta chains below was sequenced from the same sample in a study of T cells after yellow fever vaccination. TCRdb reanalysed the 5' RACE reads using MiXCR and keeps one entry per CDR3 protein. The sample holds 550,000 or so distinct CDR3 sequences, roughly 19% seen once. Material: PBMCs, obtained 15 days after the yellow fever booster vaccination. Every receptor here comes from a man younger than 40 who received the YFV17D yellow fever vaccine.

This clonotype was counted between two and nine times. The V gene is TRBV12-3 or TRBV12-4, the J gene TRBJ2-7; the D gene could be TRBD1 or TRBD2 (5 bases each). Trimming removed 6 bases from V and 3 bases from J, with 15 bases in between. This CDR3 has 14 residues. The CDR3 region has the DNA TGTGCCAGCAGGGGAATCGGGGACCACTACGAGCAGTACTTC. Protein product: CASRGIGDHYEQYF.

The rearrangement uses TRBV5-1 and TRBJ1-2, with TRBD1 matching over 7 bases. The V gene's germline CDR1 is SGHRS and CDR2 YFSETQ. J gave up 7 bases and V 3 bases, and 9 bases lay outside the gene matches. CDR3 size: 14 residues. The CDR3, as DNA: TGCGCCAGCAGCTCTTTCGACAGGGCCGGTGGCTACACCTTC. Translating gives CASSSFDRAGGYTF.

This clonotype was observed a handful of times. The rearrangement joins TRBV6-5 to TRBJ2-7; a weak D match, TRBD2 (7 bases). The CDR3 has 16 residues. Germline CDR1 MNHEY, CDR2 SVGAGI. The V end lost 4 bases, the J end lost 3 bases, and 19 bases lay between the germline ends. This CDR3 reads CASSLGGLREGYEQYF. CDR3 sequence (DNA): TGTGCCAGCAGTTTGGGGGGGCTGAGGGAAGGCTACGAGCAGTACTTC.

The CDR3 DNA is TGTGCCAGCAGCTTCGGTGGGACAACCACCGGGGAGCTGTTTTTT. Residues: CASSFGGTTTGELFF. The rearrangement uses TRBV5-4 and TRBJ2-2; tentative D call: TRBD1 (6 bases). The germline V gene has CDR1 SGHNT and CDR2 YYREEE (reference sequence). The CDR3 runs 15 residues. V was trimmed by 2 bases and J by 4 bases, leaving 12 bases between them.

This chain connects TRBV20-1 to TRBJ2-6; D perhaps matches TRBD2 (6 bases). The CDR3 has 14 amino acids. Trimming shortened V by 2 bases and J by 4 bases, and 9 bases separated the two germline ends. Germline CDR1 reads DFQATT; CDR2 reads SNEGSKA (reference sequence). As DNA, the CDR3 is TGCAGTGCTAGACTAGCGAACGGGGCCAACGTCCTGACTTTC. Its protein is CSARLANGANVLTF.

The V call is TRBV11-2, the J call TRBJ2-1, with TRBD2 identical over 11 bases. CDR1 is SGHAT and CDR2 is FQNNGV in the germline V gene. The CDR3 is made up of 16 amino acids. V was pared by 4 bases and J by 6 bases, with 8 bases of the junction left unmatched. CDR3 bases: TGTGCCAGCAGCTACCTTAGCGGGAGGGCCTTCAATGAGCAGTTCTTC. Its translation: CASSYLSGRAFNEQFF.

The genes are TRBV4-3 and TRBJ1-2; D is ambiguous. The CDR3 covers 15 residues. Germline loops: CDR1 LGHNA, CDR2 YSLEER. V shed 8 bases and J shed 4 bases, with 20 bases lying between them. The CDR3 reads CASRPPVILSYGYTF. In DNA, the CDR3 is TGCGCCAGCCGCCCACCGGTTATTCTAAGCTATGGCTACACCTTC.

This clonotype was seen more than once but under ten times. The CDR3 region has the DNA TGTGCCAGCAGCCCCGGACTGGCAAACTATGGCTACACCTTC. This translates into CASSPGLANYGYTF. This chain links TRBV7-2 with TRBJ1-2; D is unresolved. Trimming stripped 5 bases from V and 2 bases from J, with 12 bases between. This CDR3 contains 14 residues. Germline V gives CDR1 SGHTA, CDR2 FQGNSA.

This chain joins TRBV14 and TRBJ2-2; tentatively, D is TRBD1 (5 bases). V lost 1 base, J lost 2 bases, and 8 bases lay in between. Germline V CDR1 and CDR2: SGHDN, FVKESK. The CDR3 consists of 15 residues. The CDR3 nucleotides read TGTGCCAGCAGCCAAGGACAGATCAACACCGGGGAGCTGTTTTTT. Amino acid sequence: CASSQGQINTGELFF.